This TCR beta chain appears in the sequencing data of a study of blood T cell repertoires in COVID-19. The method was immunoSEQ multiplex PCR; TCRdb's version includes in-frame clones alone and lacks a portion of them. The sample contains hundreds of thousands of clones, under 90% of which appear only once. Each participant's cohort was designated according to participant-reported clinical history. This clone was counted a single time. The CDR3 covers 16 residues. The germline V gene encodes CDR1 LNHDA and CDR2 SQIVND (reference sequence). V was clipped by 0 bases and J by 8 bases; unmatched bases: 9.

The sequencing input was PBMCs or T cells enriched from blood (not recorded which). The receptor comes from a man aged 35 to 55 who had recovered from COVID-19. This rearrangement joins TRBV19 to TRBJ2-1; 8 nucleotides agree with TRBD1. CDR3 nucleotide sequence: TGTGCCAGTAGTATAGATAGGGCAGGGGGCTATGATGAGCAGTTCTTC. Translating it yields CASSIDRAGGYDEQFF.